The T cell receptor beta chain under discussion was sequenced for a study of shared clonotypes between healthy human individuals. General study points: Rarefaction indicated that sorted-subset sequencing remained incomplete although depth was large.

As concerns this clone: Its matching antigen is unknown.

Here immunoSEQ multiplex PCR was the method, and the copy in TCRdb shows in-frame clones only, minus some. This sample yields approximately 2.1 million clones, of which over 90% are seen a single time; roughly 0.36% belongs to the top ten. V lost 0 bases and J lost 3; bases outside the gene matches: 5. Germline assignment: CDR1 SQVTM and CDR2 ANQGSEA. The CDR3 spans 15 residues. Sequenced input: naive CD4+ T cells from PBMCs. The sample's subset: CD45RA+ positively selected. This sequence joins TRBV29-1 and TRBJ2-7; 10 bases align to TRBD1. The receptor was isolated from a young man in good health. Some clones in this sample may be carry-over from other donors' samples. In DNA form, the CDR3 reads TGCAGCGTTGAAGATACCGGACAGGGGGTCTACGAGCAGTACTTC. This sequence encodes CSVEDTGQGVYEQYF.